A single sample is the source of the 6 T cell receptor beta chains below, sequenced in a study of regulatory T cells in long-lasting Graves disease. As to time point: persistent/refractory GD, antithyroid drugs over 5 years with positive TRAb. RNA extracted from PBMCs served as the sequencing template. Arm-PCR of CDR3 regions with iRepertoire HTBI primers generated TCR beta libraries. TCRdb re-analysed the multiplex PCR reads in MiXCR, keeping a single row per CDR3 protein. Among a few hundred thousand distinct CDR3 sequences listed, roughly a quarter were seen once. The input for sequencing was peripheral blood mononuclear cells (PBMCs), taken when the disease was refractory, from a patient treated with antithyroid drugs. These receptor sequences come from a female donor with Graves disease.

This clonotype was seen repeatedly, ten times or more. V and J are TRBV27 and TRBJ1-2; tentatively, D is TRBD1 (6 bases). The CDR3 is made up of 15 amino acids. Trimming removed 5 bases at V and 5 bases at J, with 18 bases between. Germline-derived CDR1 and CDR2 are MNHEY and SMNVEV (reference sequence). CDR3 region: CASSPTTGGRYGYTF. CDR3 nucleotides: TGTGCCAGCAGTCCGACGACAGGCGGACGTTATGGCTACACCTTC.

The chain couples TRBV6-2 or TRBV6-3 to TRBJ2-5; 9 bases agree with TRBD1. The CDR3 length is 15 residues. The junction had 3 bases not matched to a gene; V was cut back by 2 bases and J by 2 bases. Germline V gene lookup returns CDR1 MNHEY and CDR2 SVGEGT. The CDR3 DNA is TGTGCCAGCAGTTACGAGGGGACAGGGCAAGAGACCCAGTACTTC. Translation gives CASSYEGTGQETQYF.

The chain has TRBV3-1 and TRBJ2-5; 8 bases line up with TRBD1. Per germline, CDR1 LGHDT and CDR2 YNNKEL (reference sequence). The trim removed 2 bases at V and 2 bases at J, leaving 4 bases unmatched. CDR3 size: 15 residues. The CDR3 sequence is CASSQLTGAQETQYF. The CDR3 DNA is TGTGCCAGCAGCCAATTGACAGGGGCTCAAGAGACCCAGTACTTC.

This clonotype was seen just once. This clone may be a read error of a much larger clone one base away. The gene calls are TRBV6-2 or TRBV6-3 and TRBJ2-7, with 8 bases fitting TRBD2. J lost 7 bases, V lost 8 bases, and 10 bases had no gene match. CDR3 length: 13 residues. CDR1 is MNHEY and CDR2 is SVGEGT in the germline V gene. In DNA form, the CDR3 reads TGTGCCAGCGTTGCGCGGGAGGTCTTGGAGCAGTACTTC. Translating gives CASVAREVLEQYF.

The rearrangement uses TRBV12-3 or TRBV12-4 and TRBJ2-6, with 8 bases matching TRBD1. With 8 bases clipped from V and 0 bases from J, the junction kept 15 bases outside the gene matches. The CDR3 contains 19 residues. CDR3 region: CASSPLGQGNPSGANVLTF. The CDR3 DNA is TGTGCCAGCTCACCTCTAGGACAGGGAAACCCCTCTGGGGCCAACGTCCTGACTTTC.

Details on this clonotype: One base away lies a much larger clone, so this may be a sequencing read error. Since the CDR3 does not end with the conserved phenylalanine or tryptophan, this likely comes from a read error. V and J are TRBV6-1 and TRBJ2-7; D is ambiguous. The CDR3 runs 11 residues. CDR1 is MNHNS, CDR2 SASEGT, per germline. The germline V and J ends were trimmed by 5 bases and 4 bases, with 6 bases remaining between them. DNA for the CDR3: TGTGCCAGCAGTACGGAGTACGAGCAGTACCTC. Residues: CASSTEYEQYL.